This TCR beta chain appears in the sequencing data of a study of T-cell reconstitution after alpha-beta-depleted transplantation in children. TCRbeta library preparation incorporated unique molecular identifiers. TCRdb re-analysed the PCR reads in MiXCR, keeping a single row per CDR3 protein. This table has some 830,000 distinct CDR3 sequences, about 15% appearing once. Per germline, CDR1 LNHDA and CDR2 SQIVND (reference sequence). This CDR3 contains 14 residues. The V end lost 4 bases, the J end lost 2 bases, and 12 bases lay between the germline ends. Concerning this clonotype: Its antigen is undetermined.

Study outcomes and limitations: When one year had passed after transplant, most T-cell counts and diversity came from newly produced T cells. Surviving thymic progenitors and recipient T cells were the source of high TCRbeta diversity at day 60 in some patients.

The sequence was collected from a male patient between 10 and 17 years old who had a stem cell transplant for acute lymphoblastic leukemia, so the T cells may come from the graft donor. The J gene is TRBJ2-7, the V gene TRBV19; perhaps TRBD1 as D (6 bases). This specimen was PBMCs, mostly from graft donor cells, taken 360 days after TCRalphabeta/CD19-depleted stem cell transplant. DNA for the CDR3: TGTGCCAGTAGTAATTTGCAGGGGCCCTACGAGCAGTACTTC. This sequence encodes CASSNLQGPYEQYF. The complete variable domain, with remaining parts taken from reference TRBV19 and TRBJ2-7, reads DGGITQSPKYLFRKEGQNVTLSCEQNLNHDAMYWYRQDPGQGLRLIYYSQIVNDFQKGDIAEGYSVSREKKESFPLTVTSAQKNPTAFYLCASSNLQGPYEQYFGPGTRLTVT.